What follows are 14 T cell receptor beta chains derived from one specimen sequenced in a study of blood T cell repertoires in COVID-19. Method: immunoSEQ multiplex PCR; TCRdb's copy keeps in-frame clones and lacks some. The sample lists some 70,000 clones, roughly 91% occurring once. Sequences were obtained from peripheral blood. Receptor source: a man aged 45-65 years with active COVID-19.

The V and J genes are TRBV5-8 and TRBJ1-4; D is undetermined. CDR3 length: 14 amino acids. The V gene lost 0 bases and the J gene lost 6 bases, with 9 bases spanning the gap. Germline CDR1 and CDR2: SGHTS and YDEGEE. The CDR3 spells CASSLAGADEKLFF. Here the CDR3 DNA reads TGTGCCAGCAGCTTGGCTGGAGCGGATGAAAAACTGTTTTTT.

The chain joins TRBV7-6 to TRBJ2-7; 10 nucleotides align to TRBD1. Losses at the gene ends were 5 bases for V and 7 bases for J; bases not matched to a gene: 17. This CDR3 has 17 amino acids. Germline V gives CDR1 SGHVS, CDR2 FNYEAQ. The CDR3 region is CASSALGWGTGVGEQYF. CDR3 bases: TGTGCCAGCAGCGCATTAGGTTGGGGGACAGGGGTCGGAGAGCAGTACTTC.

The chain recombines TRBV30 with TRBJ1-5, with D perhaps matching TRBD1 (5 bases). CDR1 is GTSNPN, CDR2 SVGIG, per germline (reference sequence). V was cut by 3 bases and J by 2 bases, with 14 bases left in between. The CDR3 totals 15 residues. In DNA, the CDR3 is TGTGCCTGGAGCCGTAGGGGTCGTGGCAATCAGCCCCAGCATTTT. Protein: CAWSRRGRGNQPQHF. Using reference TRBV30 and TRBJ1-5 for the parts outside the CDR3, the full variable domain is SQTIHQWPATLVQPVGSPLSLECTVEGTSNPNLYWYRQAAGRGLQLLFYSVGIGQISSEVPQNLSASRPQDRQFILSSKKLLLSDSGFYLCAWSRRGRGNQPQHFGDGTRLSIL.

The CDR3 nucleotides are TGTGCCAGCAGCCTTGAGGTAGGAAATGAAAAACTGTTTTTT. This codes for CASSLEVGNEKLFF. The chain combines TRBV3-1 (or the pseudogene TRBV3-2) with TRBJ1-4; D is unresolved. Germline CDR1 reads LGHDT; CDR2 reads YNNKEL (reference sequence). The CDR3 contains 14 residues. Between the trimmed V and J ends, which lost 4 bases and 5 bases, there was a span of 11 bases.

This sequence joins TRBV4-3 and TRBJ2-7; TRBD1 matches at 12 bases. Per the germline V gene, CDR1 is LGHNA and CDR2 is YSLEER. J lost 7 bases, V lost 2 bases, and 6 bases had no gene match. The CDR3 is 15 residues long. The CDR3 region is CASSQQGTGGREQYF. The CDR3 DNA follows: TGCGCCAGCAGCCAACAAGGGACAGGGGGCAGGGAGCAGTACTTC.

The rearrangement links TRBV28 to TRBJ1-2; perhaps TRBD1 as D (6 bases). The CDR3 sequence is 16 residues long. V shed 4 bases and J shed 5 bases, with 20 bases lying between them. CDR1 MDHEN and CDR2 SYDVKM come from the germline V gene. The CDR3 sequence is CASSSPTGGSLYGYTF. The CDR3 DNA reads TGTGCCAGCAGTTCTCCGACGGGGGGCTCTTTGTATGGCTACACCTTC.

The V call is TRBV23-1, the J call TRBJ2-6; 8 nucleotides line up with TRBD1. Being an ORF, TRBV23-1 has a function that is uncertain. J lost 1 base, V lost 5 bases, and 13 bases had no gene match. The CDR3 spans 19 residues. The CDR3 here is CASSSPGQVLFSGANVLTF. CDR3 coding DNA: TGCGCCAGCAGTTCTCCGGGACAGGTCCTGTTTTCTGGGGCCAACGTCCTGACTTTC.

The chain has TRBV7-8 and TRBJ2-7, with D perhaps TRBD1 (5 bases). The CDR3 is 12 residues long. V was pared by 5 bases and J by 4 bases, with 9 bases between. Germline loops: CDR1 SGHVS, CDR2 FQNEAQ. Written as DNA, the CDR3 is TGTGCCAGCAGCCGTCAGGGTTACGAGCAGTACTTC. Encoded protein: CASSRQGYEQYF.

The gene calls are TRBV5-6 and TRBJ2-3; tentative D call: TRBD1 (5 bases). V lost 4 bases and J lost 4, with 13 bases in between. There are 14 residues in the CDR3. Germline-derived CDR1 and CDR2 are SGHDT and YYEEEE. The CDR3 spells CASSHPWGADTQYF. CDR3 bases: TGTGCCAGCAGCCACCCCTGGGGCGCAGATACGCAGTATTTT.

Written as DNA, the CDR3 is TGTGCCAGCAGCGCACAGGGCACGGCTGGAAACACCATATATTTT. This codes for CASSAQGTAGNTIYF. J is TRBJ1-3 and V is TRBV2; tentative D call: TRBD1 (6 bases). This CDR3 is 15 amino acids long. Trimming removed 6 bases at V and 2 bases at J, with 14 bases between. Germline CDR1 and CDR2: SNHLY and FYNNEI.

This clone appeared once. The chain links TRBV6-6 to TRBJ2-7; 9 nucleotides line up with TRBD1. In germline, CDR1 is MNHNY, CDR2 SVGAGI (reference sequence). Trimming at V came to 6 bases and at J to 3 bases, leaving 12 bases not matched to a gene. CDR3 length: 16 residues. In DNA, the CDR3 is TGTGCCAGCAGCGAGGTTCCGGGACAGGGAATCTACGAGCAGTACTTC. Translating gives CASSEVPGQGIYEQYF.

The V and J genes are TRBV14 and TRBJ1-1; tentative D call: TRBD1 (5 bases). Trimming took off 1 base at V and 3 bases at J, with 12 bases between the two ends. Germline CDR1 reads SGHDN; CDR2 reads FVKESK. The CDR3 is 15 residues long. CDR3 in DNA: TGTGCCAGCAGCCAAGGGTTGGCAGGGTACACTGAAGCTTTCTTT. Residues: CASSQGLAGYTEAFF. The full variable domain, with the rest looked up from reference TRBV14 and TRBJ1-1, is EAGVTQFPSHSVIEKGQTVTLRCDPISGHDNLYWYRRVMGKEIKFLLHFVKESKQDESGMPNNRFLAERTGGTYSTLKVQPAELEDSGVYFCASSQGLAGYTEAFFGQGTRLTVV.

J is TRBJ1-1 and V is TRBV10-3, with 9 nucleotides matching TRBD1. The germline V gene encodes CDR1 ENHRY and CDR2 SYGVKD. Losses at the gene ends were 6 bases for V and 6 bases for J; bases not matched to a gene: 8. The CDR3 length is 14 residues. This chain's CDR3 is CAISPGQGIPEAFF. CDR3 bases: TGTGCCATCAGCCCCGGACAGGGGATACCTGAAGCTTTCTTT.

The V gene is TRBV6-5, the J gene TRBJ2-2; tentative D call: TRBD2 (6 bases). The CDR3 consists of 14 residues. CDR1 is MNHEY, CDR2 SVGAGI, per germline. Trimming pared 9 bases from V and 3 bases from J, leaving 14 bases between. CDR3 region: CASTGTSHTGELFF. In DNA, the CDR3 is TGTGCCAGTACCGGGACTTCTCACACCGGGGAGCTGTTTTTT.